Listed here are 11 T cell receptor beta chains from one sample, sequenced in a study of T-cell reconstitution after alpha-beta-depleted transplantation in children. Library preparation (for TCRbeta) was performed with unique molecular identifiers. MiXCR was run by TCRdb on the PCR reads, yielding one entry per CDR3 protein. The data show fewer than 95,000 distinct CDR3 sequences, 12% seen once. Sequenced material: PBMCs from the stem cell graft donor, taken from the stem cell graft. Receptor source: a human donor who donated a stem cell graft to a child with inherited bone marrow failure.

This clonotype was observed once. V usage is TRBV7-2 and J usage is TRBJ1-2; TRBD1 is a possible D gene (5 bases). V lost 1 base to trimming and J lost 6 bases, with 12 bases between them. Germline CDR1 and CDR2: SGHTA and FQGNSA. The CDR3 loop spans 14 amino acids. The CDR3 nucleotides are TGTGCCAGCAGCTTAGTTTCGGCGGACAATGGCTACACCTTC. Residues: CASSLVSADNGYTF.

This clonotype was seen at least ten times. This CDR3 reads CSAAGQDYGYTF. As DNA, the CDR3 is TGCAGTGCTGCCGGACAGGACTATGGCTACACCTTC. V usage is TRBV20-1 and J usage is TRBJ1-2; 7 nucleotides agree with TRBD1. This CDR3 comprises 12 residues. With 5 bases clipped from V and 3 bases from J, the junction kept 3 bases outside the gene matches. CDR1 is DFQATT, CDR2 SNEGSKA, per germline (reference sequence).

This clonotype came up many times. The genes are TRBV19 and TRBJ1-2; D unresolved. This CDR3 comprises 12 residues. V gave up 5 bases and J gave up 6 bases, with 10 bases separating them. Looked up from germline, CDR1 is LNHDA and CDR2 is SQIVND (reference sequence). CDR3 coding DNA: TGTGCCAGTAGTTCTTTGGGGAATGGCTACACCTTC. Translating it yields CASSSLGNGYTF. Together with reference TRBV19 and TRBJ1-2, the CDR3 gives the full variable domain: DGGITQSPKYLFRKEGQNVTLSCEQNLNHDAMYWYRQDPGQGLRLIYYSQIVNDFQKGDIAEGYSVSREKKESFPLTVTSAQKNPTAFYLCASSSLGNGYTFGSGTRLTVV.

This clonotype was observed at least ten times. V gene TRBV7-2 combines with J gene TRBJ2-7, with D tentatively TRBD2 (6 bases). This CDR3 contains 15 residues. The germline V gene has CDR1 SGHTA and CDR2 FQGNSA. Trimming shortened V by 3 bases and J by 2 bases, and 14 bases separated the two germline ends. The CDR3 here is CASSLDGTPPYEQYF. The CDR3 region has the DNA TGTGCCAGCAGCTTGGATGGGACTCCACCCTACGAGCAGTACTTC.

This clonotype was counted between two and nine times. The V and J genes are TRBV7-9 and TRBJ2-2; tentatively, D is TRBD1 (6 bases). The CDR3 extends over 14 amino acids. Trimming removed 5 bases at V and 3 bases at J, with 10 bases between. Germline V lookup: CDR1 SEHNR, CDR2 FQNEAQ (reference sequence). CDR3 residues: CASSDYRDTGELFF. DNA of the CDR3: TGTGCCAGCAGCGACTACAGGGACACCGGGGAGCTGTTTTTT.

The table lists this clonotype with a few counts. V and J are TRBV29-1 and TRBJ2-3; 11 bases line up with TRBD1. The V segment lost 5 bases and the J segment 4 bases; nucleotides outside the gene matches: 5. CDR3 length: 14 residues. Germline V gene data show CDR1 as SQVTM and CDR2 as ANQGSEA. CDR3 DNA: TGCAGCGTTTTGGACAGGGGGCCTTCAGATACGCAGTATTTT. Translation: CSVLDRGPSDTQYF.

This clonotype came up many times. The rearrangement joins TRBV9 to TRBJ1-1, with D unclear. Deletions cut 3 bases from V and 4 bases from J, with 7 bases between. This CDR3 region has 12 residues. CDR1 and CDR2 from the germline V gene are SGDLS and YYNGEE. The chain's CDR3 is CASSGRSTEAFF. The CDR3 DNA reads TGTGCCAGCAGCGGCAGGAGCACTGAAGCTTTCTTT.

This clonotype occurred many times. The J gene is TRBJ1-6, the V gene TRBV4-3; D not certain. The germline gives CDR1 LGHNA, CDR2 YSLEER. This CDR3 spans 12 amino acids. The V and J ends lost 0 bases and 12 bases respectively, with 6 bases between them. The CDR3 sequence is CASSQEAGPLHF. CDR3 sequence (DNA): TGCGCCAGCAGCCAAGAAGCGGGACCCCTCCACTTT.

In its sample, this clonotype was seen many times. The rearrangement uses TRBV5-1 and TRBJ2-7, with TRBD1 identical over 8 bases. CDR3 length: 15 amino acids. Germline CDR1 and CDR2: SGHRS and YFSETQ. Trimming at V came to 0 bases and at J to 5 bases, leaving 7 bases not matched to a gene. CDR3 loop: CASSLEGQGNHEQYF. In DNA, the CDR3 is TGCGCCAGCAGCTTGGAAGGACAGGGTAACCACGAGCAGTACTTC.

This clonotype was observed at least ten times. The chain uses TRBV20-1 and TRBJ2-3, with 8 bases matching TRBD2. Germline CDR1 reads DFQATT; CDR2 reads SNEGSKA (reference sequence). The CDR3 runs to 13 residues. J gave up 3 bases and V 6 bases, and 5 bases lay outside the gene matches. CDR3 sequence reads: CSALAGTTDTQYF. Here the CDR3 DNA reads TGCAGTGCATTAGCGGGAACGACAGATACGCAGTATTTT.

The chain couples TRBV4-3 to TRBJ2-1, with TRBD2 matching 9 bases. The CDR3 is made up of 18 amino acids. Per germline, CDR1 LGHNA and CDR2 YSLEER. J lost 10 bases, V lost 1 base, and 17 bases had no gene match. The CDR3 loop is CASSQGGSMAGGKEEQFF. The CDR3 bases are TGCGCCAGCAGCCAAGGTGGGTCGATGGCGGGAGGGAAGGAAGAGCAGTTCTTC.